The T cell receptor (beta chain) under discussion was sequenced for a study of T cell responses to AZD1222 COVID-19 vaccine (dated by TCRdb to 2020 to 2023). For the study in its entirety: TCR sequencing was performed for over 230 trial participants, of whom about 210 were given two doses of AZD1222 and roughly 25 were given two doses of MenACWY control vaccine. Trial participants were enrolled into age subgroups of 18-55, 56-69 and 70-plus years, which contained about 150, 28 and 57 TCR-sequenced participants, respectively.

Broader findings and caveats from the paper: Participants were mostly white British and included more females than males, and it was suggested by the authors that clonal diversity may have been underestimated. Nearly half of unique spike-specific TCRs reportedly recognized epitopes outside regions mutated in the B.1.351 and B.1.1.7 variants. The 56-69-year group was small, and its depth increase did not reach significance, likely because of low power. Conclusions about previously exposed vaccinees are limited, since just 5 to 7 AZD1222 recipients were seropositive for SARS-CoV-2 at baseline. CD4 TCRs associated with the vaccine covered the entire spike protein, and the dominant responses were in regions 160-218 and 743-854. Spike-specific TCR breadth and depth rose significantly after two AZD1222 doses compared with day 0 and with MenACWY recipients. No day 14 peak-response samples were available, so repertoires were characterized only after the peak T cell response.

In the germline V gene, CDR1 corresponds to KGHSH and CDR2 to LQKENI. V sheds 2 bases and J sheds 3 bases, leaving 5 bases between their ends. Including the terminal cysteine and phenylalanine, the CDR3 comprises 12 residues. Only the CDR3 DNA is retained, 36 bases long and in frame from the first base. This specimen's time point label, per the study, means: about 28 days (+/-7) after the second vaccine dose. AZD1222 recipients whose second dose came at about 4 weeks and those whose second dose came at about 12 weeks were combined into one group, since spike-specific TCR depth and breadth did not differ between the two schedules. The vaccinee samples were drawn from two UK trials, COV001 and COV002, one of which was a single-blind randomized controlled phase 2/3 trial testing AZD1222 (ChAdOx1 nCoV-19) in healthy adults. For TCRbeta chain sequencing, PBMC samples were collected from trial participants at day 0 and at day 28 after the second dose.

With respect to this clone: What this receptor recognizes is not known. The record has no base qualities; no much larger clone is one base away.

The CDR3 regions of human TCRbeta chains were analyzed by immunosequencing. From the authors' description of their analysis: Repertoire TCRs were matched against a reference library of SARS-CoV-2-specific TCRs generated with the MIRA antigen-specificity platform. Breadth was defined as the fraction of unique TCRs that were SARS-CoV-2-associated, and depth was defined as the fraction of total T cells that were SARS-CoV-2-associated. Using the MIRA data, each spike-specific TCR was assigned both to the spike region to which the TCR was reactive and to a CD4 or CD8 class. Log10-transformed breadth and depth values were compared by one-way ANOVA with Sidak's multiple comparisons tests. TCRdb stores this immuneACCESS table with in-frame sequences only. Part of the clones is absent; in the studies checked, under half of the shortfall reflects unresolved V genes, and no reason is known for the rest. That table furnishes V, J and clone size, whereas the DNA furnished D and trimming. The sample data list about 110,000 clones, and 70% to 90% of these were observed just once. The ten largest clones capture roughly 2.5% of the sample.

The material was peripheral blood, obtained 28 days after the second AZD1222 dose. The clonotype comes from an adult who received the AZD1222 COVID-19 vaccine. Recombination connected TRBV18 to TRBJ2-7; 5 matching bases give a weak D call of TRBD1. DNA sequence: TGTGCCAGCTCACCAGGACACTACGAGCAGTACTTC. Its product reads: CASSPGHYEQYF.